This T cell receptor (beta chain) was obtained from a study of blood T cell repertoires in COVID-19. Germline V gene data show CDR1 as LNHDA and CDR2 as SQIVND (reference sequence). V lost 5 bases to trimming and J lost 4 bases; unmatched junction nucleotides: 6. The CDR3 sequence is 16 residues long. The data were produced by immunoSEQ multiplex PCR, yet TCRdb's version contains in-frame clones alone and is incomplete. Of approximately 430,000 clones listed, approximately 90% are singletons. The V gene is TRBV19, the J gene TRBJ2-5; 14 bases agree with TRBD2. This sequence was found in a woman younger than 45 with active or convalescent COVID-19. The sequencing input was peripheral blood. Here the CDR3 reads CASSGRLAGGRETQYF. As DNA, the CDR3 is TGTGCCAGTAGTGGCCGACTAGCGGGGGGGCGAGAGACCCAGTACTTC.